This T cell receptor (beta chain) was documented in a study of cytomegalovirus exposure and HLA in healthy donors. V dropped 2 bases and J dropped 5; count of bases not matched to a gene: 6. The CDR3 spans 14 residues. Use of 60 Vbeta and 13 Jbeta primers characterized the PCR. The method was immunoSEQ multiplex PCR; TCRdb's version includes in-frame clones alone and lacks a portion of them. The sample has about 99,000 clones, about a tenth seen once. Unrecorded immune exposures were likely, despite nominal health at sampling. This clone was seen a handful of times. Its antigen is still unknown. Findings and limits, study-wide: It was reported that the classifier diagnosed cytomegalovirus status with high specificity and sensitivity in both the original and validation cohorts. In a later analysis, about 17,000 TCR beta sequences were associated with HLA alleles at 0.05 false discovery rate. Presence/absence analyses assumed roughly uniform sequencing depth across donors.

The clonotype originates from a man aged 40-55 years in good health and CMV-seropositive. The chain is built from TRBV5-3 and TRBJ2-7, with 8 nucleotides matching TRBD1. TRBV5-3 is identified as an open reading frame with a role that is uncertain. Sequencing was carried out using PBMCs. The CDR3 loop is CARSFCRGHNEQYF. The CDR3 DNA sequence: TGTGCCAGAAGCTTTTGCAGGGGGCACAACGAGCAGTACTTC.